This TCR beta chain was retrieved from a study of cytomegalovirus exposure and HLA in healthy donors. Findings of the study overall: HLA alleles showed associations with 15,000 to 20,000 TCR beta sequences in a later analysis, at a 0.05 false discovery rate. With DRB1 most and HLA-C fewest, TCR association rates differed between HLA loci in a later analysis.

The CDR3 is 14 amino acids. The germline CDR1 and CDR2 sequences are MNHEY and SMNVEV (reference sequence). The V and J ends lost 1 base and 6 bases respectively, with 11 bases between them. For this clone: Its antigen remains unknown.

The PCR made use of 60 Vbeta and 13 Jbeta primers. Repertoires were generated with immunoSEQ multiplex PCR, while TCRdb's copy carries only in-frame clones and drops some. The sample comprises 160,000 or so clones, roughly 79% of which are singletons, and roughly 1.6% rests with the top ten. The sequenced sample consisted of PBMCs. V is TRBV27 and J is TRBJ2-3; the D gene is possibly TRBD2 (6 bases). This receptor was obtained from a man in his forties in good health and CMV-seronegative. The CDR3 DNA is TGTGCCAGCAGTTTATTAGCTCGGGGGGATACGCAGTATTTT. Translating gives CASSLLARGDTQYF.